The T cell receptor (beta chain) under discussion was sequenced for a study of neurological immune-mediated disorders (dated by TCRdb to between 2018 and 2021). Regarding the research as a whole: Of the 35 or so multiple sclerosis patients, about 31 had relapsing-remitting MS and 3 had secondary progressive MS. The study compared peripheral blood TCR-beta repertoires of HTLV-I-associated myelopathy (HAM/TSP) patients, multiple sclerosis patients and healthy controls using UMI-based sequencing. The 95 to 110 TCR-beta libraries covered PBMC samples along with longitudinal samples, technical triplicates, and paired sorted CD4+ and CD8+ T-cell subsets. The cohort comprised about 70 subjects: 14 HAM/TSP patients, 35 or so multiple sclerosis patients and 20 healthy controls. What the research found in general, with its limitations: No clinical or MRI features were associated with the MS cluster, and the authors said that larger cohorts are needed. In a phylogenetic analysis, the repertoires of 18 out of 34 MS patients fell into a single cluster of related CDR3 sequences, pointing to a possible signature at the repertoire level. No identical CDR3 amino acid sequences were shared among expanded clones across subjects, suggesting private TCR-beta repertoires in all groups. The highest TCR clonal expansion was observed in HAM/TSP patients, whereas the lowest was observed in MS patients, even when compared with healthy controls.

To synthesize cDNA, template-switch 5'RACE was performed with a primer carrying a 10-nucleotide random unique molecular identifier so that each TCR transcript was tagged. Every sequencing run yielded over 170 million TCR-beta sequences covering 15-18 subjects. The RNeasy kit was used to extract total RNA. Using the KAPA Real-time Library Amplification kit, TCR-beta VDJ regions were amplified with primers for the TCR constant region and the 5'RACE anchor. Sample indexes and Illumina adaptors were added in a first PCR, after which library yield was increased in a second PCR. After Ampure bead purification, the TCR product of roughly 650 bp was size-selected on a 2% E-gel SizeSelection system. Before pooling, library quality was assessed on a Bioanalyzer, concentration was determined with Qubit, and library quantification was performed with the Kapa Library Quantification kit. An Illumina HiSeq 2500 sequenced the libraries paired-end 2 x 150 bp. To increase sequence diversity, about 25-31% phiX was spiked into each library pool. Per the source publication's procedure: The quality-filtered reads were processed with the UMI-based MiGEC pipeline, whose error correction step removed more than 75% of the raw TCR sequences. VDJ genes were aligned to IMGT germline references, and each clonotype was defined by a unique CDR3 amino acid sequence together with V-J genes. Clonal expansion, Shannon diversity, and CDR3 relatedness (CalcPairwiseDistances, ClusterSamples) were evaluated with VDJtools, and phylogenetic trees were built with CLCbio workbench. Expanded clones were defined as having at least 8 unique UMIs, based on coefficient-of-variation modelling across technical triplicates. Through fastp at Q25 and MiXCR, TCRdb rebuilt clones from the public reads, retaining in-frame beta chains. Rows matching on CDR3 protein sequence are summarized as one entry with the most common DNA and genes. The V and J calls, along with clone size, are taken from TCRdb and not from the paper's own processing. The sample table lists under 75,000 distinct CDR3 sequences, around 5.1% of them with a count of one. In total, the top ten clones hold about 5.7% of the sample.

Cut back by 2 bases and 1 base, the V and J ends lie 17 bases apart. Taken from cysteine to phenylalanine, the CDR3 has 18 residues. CDR3 DNA only is kept here, 54 bases in frame from base 1. CDR1 MNHEY and CDR2 SVGAGI are derived from the germline V gene. Ten or more counts support this clonotype. The antigen this receptor binds is unknown. There are no base qualities to consult, and no much larger clone falls within one base. Unsorted PBMC libraries were generated from 2 million PBMCs stored in RNAlater at -80 °C until RNA extraction. Multiple sclerosis patients were enrolled in a US clinical protocol under which disease progression was evaluated by magnetic resonance imaging. PBMCs were separated from peripheral blood using Ficoll-Hypaque density gradient centrifugation and then cryopreserved in liquid nitrogen.

The sequencing sample was made of PBMCs. The V and J segments used are TRBV6-5 and TRBJ2-2; the D assignment is uncertain and may be TRBD1 or TRBD2, with 5 bases supporting each. This receptor was obtained from a human donor with multiple sclerosis. The donor label of this sample is uncertain. The encoded CDR3 is CASSYRLGRLMNTGELFF. The nucleotide sequence reads as follows: TGTGCCAGCAGTTACCGATTGGGACGGCTAATGAACACCGGGGAGCTGTTTTTT.